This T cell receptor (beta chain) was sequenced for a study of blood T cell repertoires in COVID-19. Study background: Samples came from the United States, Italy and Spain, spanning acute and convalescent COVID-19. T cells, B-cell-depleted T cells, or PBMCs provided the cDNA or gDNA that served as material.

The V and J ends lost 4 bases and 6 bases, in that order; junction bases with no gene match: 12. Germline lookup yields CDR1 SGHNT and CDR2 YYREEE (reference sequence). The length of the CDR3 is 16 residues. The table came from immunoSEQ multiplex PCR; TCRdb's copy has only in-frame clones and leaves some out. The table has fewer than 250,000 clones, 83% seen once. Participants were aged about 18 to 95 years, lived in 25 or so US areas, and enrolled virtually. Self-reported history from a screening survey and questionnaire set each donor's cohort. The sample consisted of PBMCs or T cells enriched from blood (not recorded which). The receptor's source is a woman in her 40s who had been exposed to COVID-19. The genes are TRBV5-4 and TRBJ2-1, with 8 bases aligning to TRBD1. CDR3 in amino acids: CASSPPGQGAFNEQFF. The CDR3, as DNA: TGTGCCAGCAGCCCACCCGGACAGGGAGCCTTCAATGAGCAGTTCTTC. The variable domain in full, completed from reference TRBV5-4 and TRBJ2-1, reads ETGVTQSPTHLIKTRGQQVTLRCSSQSGHNTVSWYQQALGQGPQFIFQYYREEENGRGNFPPRFSGLQFPNYSSELNVNALELDDSALYLCASSPPGQGAFNEQFFGPGTRLTVL.